The 2 T cell receptor beta chains below come from one sample, sequenced in a study of T cell repertoires in ileal Crohn's disease. Noted time point: neoterminal ileum biopsy at postoperative endoscopy, about 6 months after surgery. Assay: immunoSEQ multiplex PCR; the TCRdb copy retains only in-frame clones and omits some. The sample includes about 60,000 clones, around nine tenths of them seen just once. The specimen was ileal tissue. The receptor set was obtained from an adult with Crohn's disease.

The J gene is TRBJ2-3, the V gene TRBV25-1; 9 nucleotides align to TRBD1. V trimming: 7 bases; J trimming: 5 bases; junction bases outside the gene matches: 4. Germline V gene lookup returns CDR1 MGHDK and CDR2 SYGVNS. The CDR3 runs to 13 residues. CDR3 residues: CASTPTGGDTQYF. CDR3 bases: TGTGCCAGCACCCCGACAGGGGGAGATACGCAGTATTTT.

This chain joins TRBV11-3 and TRBJ1-1, with TRBD1 as a possible D gene (5 bases). The germline CDR1 and CDR2 sequences are SGHNT and YENEEA. Trimming pared 3 bases from V and 0 bases from J, leaving 11 bases between. The CDR3 runs to 15 residues. Written as DNA, the CDR3 is TGTGCCAGCAGCTTCTTTAAGGGGCTGAACACTGAAGCTTTCTTT. Its protein product is CASSFFKGLNTEAFF.